The clone carrying this T cell receptor beta chain was recorded many times. Antigen unknown. This sample stems from a study of T cell repertoires in cytomegalovirus infection. Study-level information: Public TCR beta signatures were indicative of both CMV infection and a matching HLA type.

The V end lost 4 bases, the J end lost 1 base, and 9 bases lay between the germline ends. From germline, CDR1 is SGHTA and CDR2 FQGNSA. This CDR3 region has 14 residues. TCRdb recomputed calls from the reads with MiXCR, one row per CDR3 protein. The sample includes hundreds of thousands of distinct CDR3 sequences, around 9.6% of them seen just once. General study points: Public TCR beta family frequency separated CMV-and-HLA carriers, including in an independent cohort. The study found HLA-C-restricted CMV-specific TCR beta clonotypes dominating the ex vivo response.

The sequenced sample consisted of PBMCs. This TCR came from a human donor in good health (CMV status not recorded). Some clones in this sample may be carry-over from other donors' samples. This chain links TRBV7-2 with TRBJ2-3; no clear D gene. In DNA, the CDR3 is TGTGCCAGCAGCTCTTACCTCGGCACAGATACGCAGTATTTT. It yields the protein CASSSYLGTDTQYF. The entire variable domain, with the rest obtained from reference TRBV7-2 and TRBJ2-3, is as follows: GAGVSQSPSNKVTEKGKDVELRCDPISGHTALYWYRQSLGQGLEFLIYFQGNSAPDKSGLPSDRFSAERTGGSVSTLTIQRTQQEDSAVYLCASSSYLGTDTQYFGPGTRLTVL.